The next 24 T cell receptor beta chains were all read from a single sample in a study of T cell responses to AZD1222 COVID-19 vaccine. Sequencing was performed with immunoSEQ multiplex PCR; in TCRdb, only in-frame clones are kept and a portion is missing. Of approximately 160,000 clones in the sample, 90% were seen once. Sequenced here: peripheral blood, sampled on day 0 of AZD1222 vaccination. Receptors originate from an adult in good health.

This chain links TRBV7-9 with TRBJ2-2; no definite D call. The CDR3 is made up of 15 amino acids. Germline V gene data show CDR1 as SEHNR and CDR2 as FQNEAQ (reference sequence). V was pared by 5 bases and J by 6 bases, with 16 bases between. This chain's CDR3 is CASSPRAQSPGELFF. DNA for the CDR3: TGTGCCAGCAGCCCCCGGGCCCAATCCCCCGGGGAGCTGTTTTTT. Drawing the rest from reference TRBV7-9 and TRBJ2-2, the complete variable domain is DTGVSQNPRHKITKRGQNVTFRCDPISEHNRLYWYRQTLGQGPEFLTYFQNEAQLEKSRLLSDRFSAERPKGSFSTLEIQRTEQGDSAMYLCASSPRAQSPGELFFGEGSRLTVL.

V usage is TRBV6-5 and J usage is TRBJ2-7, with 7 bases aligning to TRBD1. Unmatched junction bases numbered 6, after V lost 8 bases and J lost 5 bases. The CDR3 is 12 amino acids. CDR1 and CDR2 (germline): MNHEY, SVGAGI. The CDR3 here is CASGTANNEQYF. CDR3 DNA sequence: TGTGCCAGCGGGACAGCAAATAACGAGCAGTACTTC.

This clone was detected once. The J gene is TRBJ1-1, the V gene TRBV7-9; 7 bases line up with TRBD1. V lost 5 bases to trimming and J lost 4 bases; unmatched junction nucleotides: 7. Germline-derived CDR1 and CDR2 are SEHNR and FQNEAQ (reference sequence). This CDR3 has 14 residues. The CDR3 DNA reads TGTGCCAGCAGCCCGTCGACAGGGTTCACTGAAGCTTTCTTT. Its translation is CASSPSTGFTEAFF.

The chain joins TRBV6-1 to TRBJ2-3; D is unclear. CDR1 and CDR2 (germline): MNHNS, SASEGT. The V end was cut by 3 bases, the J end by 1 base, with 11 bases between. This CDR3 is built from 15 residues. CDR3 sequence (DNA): TGTGCCAGCAGTGAGGACGGTTGGGGCACAGATACGCAGTATTTT. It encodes CASSEDGWGTDTQYF.

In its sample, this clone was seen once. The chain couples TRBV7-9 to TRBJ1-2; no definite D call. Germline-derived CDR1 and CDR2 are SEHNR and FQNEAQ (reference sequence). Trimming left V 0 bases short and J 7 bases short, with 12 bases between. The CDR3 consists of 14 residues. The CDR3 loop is CASSLAGGMGGYTF. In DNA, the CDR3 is TGTGCCAGCAGCTTAGCAGGAGGGATGGGTGGCTACACCTTC.

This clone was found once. The CDR3 here is CASRQSRGLAYEQYF. For the CDR3, the DNA is TGTGCCAGCAGGCAAAGCAGGGGGCTCGCCTACGAGCAGTACTTC. The V gene is TRBV27, the J gene TRBJ2-7, with 8 bases aligning to TRBD1. The length of the CDR3 is 15 residues. With V trimmed by 6 bases and J by 2 bases, 9 bases remained unmatched. Germline-derived CDR1 and CDR2 are MNHEY and SMNVEV (reference sequence).

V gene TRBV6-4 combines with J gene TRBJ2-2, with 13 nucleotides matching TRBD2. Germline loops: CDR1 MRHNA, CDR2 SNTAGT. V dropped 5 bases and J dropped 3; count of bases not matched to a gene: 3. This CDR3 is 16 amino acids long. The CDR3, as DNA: TGTGCCAGCAGTAAGGGACTAGCGGGGTACACCGGGGAGCTGTTTTTT. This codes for CASSKGLAGYTGELFF.

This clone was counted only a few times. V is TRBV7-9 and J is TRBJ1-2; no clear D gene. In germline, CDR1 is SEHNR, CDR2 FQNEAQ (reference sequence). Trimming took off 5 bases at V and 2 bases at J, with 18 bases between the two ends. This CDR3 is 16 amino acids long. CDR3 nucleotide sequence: TGTGCCAGCAGCCCTATGGGCGGCAAGGCGAACTATGGCTACACCTTC. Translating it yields CASSPMGGKANYGYTF.

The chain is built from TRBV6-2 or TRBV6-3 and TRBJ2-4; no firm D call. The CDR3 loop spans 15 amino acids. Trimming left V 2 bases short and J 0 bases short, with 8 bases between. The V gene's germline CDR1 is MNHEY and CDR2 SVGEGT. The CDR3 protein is CASSYGVIAKNIQYF. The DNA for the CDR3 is TGTGCCAGCAGTTACGGGGTAATAGCCAAAAACATTCAGTACTTC.

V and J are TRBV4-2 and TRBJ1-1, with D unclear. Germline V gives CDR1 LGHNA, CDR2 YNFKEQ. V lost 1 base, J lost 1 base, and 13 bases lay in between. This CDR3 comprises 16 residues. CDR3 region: CASSQVISSTNTEAFF. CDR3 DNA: TGTGCCAGCAGCCAAGTTATCTCCAGCACGAACACTGAAGCTTTCTTT.

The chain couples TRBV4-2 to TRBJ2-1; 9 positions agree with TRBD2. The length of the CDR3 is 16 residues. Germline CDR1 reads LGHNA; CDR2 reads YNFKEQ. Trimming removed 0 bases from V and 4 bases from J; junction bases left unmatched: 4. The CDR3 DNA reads TGTGCCAGCAGCCAAGAGCTAGCGGGGACTTACAATGAGCAGTTCTTC. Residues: CASSQELAGTYNEQFF.

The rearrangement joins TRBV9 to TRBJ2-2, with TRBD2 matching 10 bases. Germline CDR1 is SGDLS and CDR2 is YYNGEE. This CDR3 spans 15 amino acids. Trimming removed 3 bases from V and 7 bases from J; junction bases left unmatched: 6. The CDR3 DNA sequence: TGTGCCAGCAGCGGGGGACTAGCGTTTGGCGGGGAGCTGTTTTTT. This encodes CASSGGLAFGGELFF.

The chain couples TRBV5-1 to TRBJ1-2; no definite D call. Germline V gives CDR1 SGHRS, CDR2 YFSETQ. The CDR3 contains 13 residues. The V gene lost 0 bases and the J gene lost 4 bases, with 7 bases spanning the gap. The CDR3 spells CASSLATVYGYTF. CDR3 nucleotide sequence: TGCGCCAGCAGCTTGGCCACTGTCTATGGCTACACCTTC.

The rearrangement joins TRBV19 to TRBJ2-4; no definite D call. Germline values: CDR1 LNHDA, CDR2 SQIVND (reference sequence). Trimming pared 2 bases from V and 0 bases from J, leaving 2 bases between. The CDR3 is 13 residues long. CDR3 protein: CASSILAKNIQYF. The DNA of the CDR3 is TGTGCCAGTAGTATACTAGCCAAAAACATTCAGTACTTC.

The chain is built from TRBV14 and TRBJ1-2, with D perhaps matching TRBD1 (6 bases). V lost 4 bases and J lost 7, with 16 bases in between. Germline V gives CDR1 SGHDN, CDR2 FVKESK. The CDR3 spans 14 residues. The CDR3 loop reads CASSPDSWLGGYTF. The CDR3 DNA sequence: TGTGCCAGCAGCCCGGACAGTTGGTTAGGTGGCTACACCTTC. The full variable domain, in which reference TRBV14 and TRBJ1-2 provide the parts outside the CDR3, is EAGVTQFPSHSVIEKGQTVTLRCDPISGHDNLYWYRRVMGKEIKFLLHFVKESKQDESGMPNNRFLAERTGGTYSTLKVQPAELEDSGVYFCASSPDSWLGGYTFGSGTRLTVV.

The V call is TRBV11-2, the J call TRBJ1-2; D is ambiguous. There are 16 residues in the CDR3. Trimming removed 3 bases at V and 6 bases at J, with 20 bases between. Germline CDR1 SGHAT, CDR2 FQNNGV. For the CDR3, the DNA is TGTGCCAGCAGCTTGGTTCCCTCAGGTCCCCGAGATGGCTACACCTTC. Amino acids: CASSLVPSGPRDGYTF.

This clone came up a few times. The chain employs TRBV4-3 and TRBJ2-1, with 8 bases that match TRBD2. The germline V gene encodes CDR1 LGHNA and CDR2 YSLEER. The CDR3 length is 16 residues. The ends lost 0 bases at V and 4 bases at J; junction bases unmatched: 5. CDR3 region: CASSQDRQRGYNEQFF. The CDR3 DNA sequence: TGCGCCAGCAGCCAAGATCGACAGCGGGGGTACAATGAGCAGTTCTTC.

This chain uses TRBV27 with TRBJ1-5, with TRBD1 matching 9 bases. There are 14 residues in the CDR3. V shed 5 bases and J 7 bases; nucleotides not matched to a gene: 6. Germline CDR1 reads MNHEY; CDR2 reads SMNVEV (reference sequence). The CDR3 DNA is TGTGCCAGCAGTACACAGGGGGCCCGGCAGCCCCAGCATTTT. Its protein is CASSTQGARQPQHF.

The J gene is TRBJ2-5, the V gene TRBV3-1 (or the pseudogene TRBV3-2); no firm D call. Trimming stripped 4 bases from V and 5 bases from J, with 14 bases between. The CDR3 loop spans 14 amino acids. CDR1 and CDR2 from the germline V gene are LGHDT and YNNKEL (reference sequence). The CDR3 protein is CASSPRGARETQYF. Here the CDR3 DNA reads TGTGCCAGCAGCCCCCGTGGAGCCCGGGAGACCCAGTACTTC.

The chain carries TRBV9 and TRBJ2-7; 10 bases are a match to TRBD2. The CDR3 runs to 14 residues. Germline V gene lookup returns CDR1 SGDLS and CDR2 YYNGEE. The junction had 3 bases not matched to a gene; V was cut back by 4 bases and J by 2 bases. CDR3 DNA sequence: TGTGCCAGCAGCACTACTAGCGGGGCCTACGAGCAGTACTTC. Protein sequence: CASSTTSGAYEQYF.

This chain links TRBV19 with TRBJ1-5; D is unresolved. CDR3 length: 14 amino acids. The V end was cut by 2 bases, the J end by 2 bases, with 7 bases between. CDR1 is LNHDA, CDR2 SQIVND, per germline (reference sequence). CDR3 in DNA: TGTGCCAGTAGTATACCGTCGGGCAATCAGCCCCAGCATTTT. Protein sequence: CASSIPSGNQPQHF.

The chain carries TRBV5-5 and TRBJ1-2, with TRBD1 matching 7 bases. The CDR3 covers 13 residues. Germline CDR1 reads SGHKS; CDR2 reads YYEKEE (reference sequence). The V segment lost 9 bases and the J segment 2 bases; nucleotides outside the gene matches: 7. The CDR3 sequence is CATQGQPNYGYTF. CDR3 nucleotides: TGTGCCACCCAGGGACAGCCAAACTATGGCTACACCTTC.

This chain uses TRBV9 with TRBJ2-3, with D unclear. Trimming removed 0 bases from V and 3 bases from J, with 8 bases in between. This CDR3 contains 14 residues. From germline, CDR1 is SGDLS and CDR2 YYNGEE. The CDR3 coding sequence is TGTGCCAGCAGCGTAGGCGGACCTACAGATACGCAGTATTTT. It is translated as CASSVGGPTDTQYF.

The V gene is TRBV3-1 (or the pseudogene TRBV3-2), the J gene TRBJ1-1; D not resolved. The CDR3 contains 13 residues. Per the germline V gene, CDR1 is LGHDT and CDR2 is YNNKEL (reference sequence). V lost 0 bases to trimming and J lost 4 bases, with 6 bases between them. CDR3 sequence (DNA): TGTGCCAGCAGCCAAGATCTAGTCACTGAAGCTTTCTTT. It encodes CASSQDLVTEAFF.